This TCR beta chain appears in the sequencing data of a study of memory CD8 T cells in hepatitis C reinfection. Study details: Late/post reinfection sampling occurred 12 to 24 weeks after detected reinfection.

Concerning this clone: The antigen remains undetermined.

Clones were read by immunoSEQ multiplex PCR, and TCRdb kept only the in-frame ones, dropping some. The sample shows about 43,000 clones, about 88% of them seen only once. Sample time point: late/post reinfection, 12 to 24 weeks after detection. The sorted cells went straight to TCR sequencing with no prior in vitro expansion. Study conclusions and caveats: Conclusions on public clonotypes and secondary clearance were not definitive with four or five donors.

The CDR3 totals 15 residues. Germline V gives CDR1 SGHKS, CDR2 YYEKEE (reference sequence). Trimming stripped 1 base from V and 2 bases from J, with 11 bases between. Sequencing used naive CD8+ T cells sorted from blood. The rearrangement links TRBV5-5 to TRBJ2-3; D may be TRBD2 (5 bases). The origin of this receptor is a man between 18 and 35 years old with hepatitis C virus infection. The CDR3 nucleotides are TGTGCCAGCAGCTTGACGGGGTTCTCCACAGATACGCAGTATTTT. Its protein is CASSLTGFSTDTQYF. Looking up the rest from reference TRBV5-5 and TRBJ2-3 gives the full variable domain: DAGVTQSPTHLIKTRGQQVTLRCSPISGHKSVSWYQQVLGQGPQFIFQYYEKEERGRGNFPDRFSARQFPNYSSELNVNALLLGDSALYLCASSLTGFSTDTQYFGPGTRLTVL.